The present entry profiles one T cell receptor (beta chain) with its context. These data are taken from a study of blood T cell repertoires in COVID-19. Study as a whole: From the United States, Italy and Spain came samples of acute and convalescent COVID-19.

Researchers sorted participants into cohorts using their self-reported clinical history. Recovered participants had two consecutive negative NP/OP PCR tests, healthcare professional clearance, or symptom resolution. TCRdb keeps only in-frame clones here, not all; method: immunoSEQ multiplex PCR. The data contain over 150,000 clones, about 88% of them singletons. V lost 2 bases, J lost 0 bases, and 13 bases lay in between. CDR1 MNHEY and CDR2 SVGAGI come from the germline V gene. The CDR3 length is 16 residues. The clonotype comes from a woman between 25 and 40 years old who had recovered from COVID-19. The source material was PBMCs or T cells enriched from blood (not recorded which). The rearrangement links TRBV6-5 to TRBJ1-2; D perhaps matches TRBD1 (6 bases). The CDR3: CASSYDRGGTNYGYTF. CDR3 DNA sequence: TGTGCCAGCAGTTACGATAGGGGGGGAACTAACTATGGCTACACCTTC.